The sequence of this T cell receptor (beta chain) was determined in a study of coeliac disease. Turning to the study itself: Refractory coeliac disease type I meant no gluten-free diet response for over 12 months. Study results and caveats: Published gliadin-specific TRB sequences appeared in about 50% of the 18 coeliac samples, 1 of 6 controls. Unbiased detection of gliadin-specific T cells was judged not feasible with this approach. Lower clonality than controls marked TRB and TRG repertoires from active celiac intraepithelial and lamina propria samples.

Germline V gene sequence: CDR1 LNHDA, CDR2 SQIVND (reference sequence). Unmatched junction bases numbered 15, after V lost 5 bases and J lost 1 base. CDR3 length equals 18 residues. This clone occurred a few times. No antigen is known for it. Libraries were prepared by immunoSEQ multiplex PCR; TCRdb keeps only in-frame clonotypes and omits some of them. This sample has about 9,400 clones, with about 61% found just once. This TCR was sampled from an older woman with celiac disease. The sequenced material came from lamina propria lymphocytes from the gut. The rearrangement joins TRBV19 to TRBJ2-7; 9 bases are a match to TRBD2. Here the CDR3 reads CASSPTPRLAGGSYEQYF. The DNA of the CDR3 is TGTGCCAGTAGTCCGACACCTAGATTGGCGGGAGGGTCCTACGAGCAGTACTTC.